The present T cell receptor (beta chain) was sequenced within a study of T cell repertoires in aging, cancer and after chemotherapy. Study background: Six age groups, ranging from 30 or younger to 70 or older, included the donors. Patients with glioblastoma brain tumors were sampled before and after temozolomide-based therapy. Overall study results and limits: Healthy donors lost TCR diversity with age mainly through richness, cancer patients through richness and evenness.

V was cut by 5 bases and J by 3 bases, with 5 bases left in between. The length of the CDR3 is 11 residues. Germline CDR1 is SGHTA and CDR2 is FQGNSA. A mixed TRB-A/B primer pool amplified rearranged TRB by multiplex touch-down PCR. Each CDR3 protein is one row after TCRdb ran MiXCR on the multiplex PCR reads. Among roughly 980 distinct CDR3 sequences listed, about 50% were seen once. The table lists this clonotype with a few counts. The antigen is undetermined. The template was genomic DNA from peripheral blood, not RNA. The receptor was derived from a human donor with a solid tumor. The donor label of this sample is uncertain. The sequenced sample consisted of blood. The genes are TRBV7-2 and TRBJ2-7; D ambiguous. CDR3 DNA sequence: TGTGCCAGCAGCGTTCTCTACGAGCAGTACTTC. Its protein is CASSVLYEQYF. Variable domain in full (rest from reference TRBV7-2 and TRBJ2-7): GAGVSQSPSNKVTEKGKDVELRCDPISGHTALYWYRQSLGQGLEFLIYFQGNSAPDKSGLPSDRFSAERTGGSVSTLTIQRTQQEDSAVYLCASSVLYEQYFGPGTRLTVT.